Listed here are 14 T cell receptor beta chains from one sample, sequenced in a study of long-term antiretroviral therapy in people with HIV. Survey-level resolution applied to immunoSEQ assay v3.0. Here immunoSEQ multiplex PCR was the method, and the copy in TCRdb shows in-frame clones only, minus some. This sample has 11,000 to 15,000 clones; roughly 80% occur once, and the top ten carry roughly 15%. The source was unsorted PBMCs, collected 1.8 years before starting antiretroviral therapy. The receptors derive from a woman aged 40 to 49 with HIV.

The chain recombines TRBV18 with TRBJ2-1, with D maybe TRBD2 (7 bases). The ends were cut back, 3 bases at V and 3 bases at J, with 21 bases in the middle. CDR3 length: 18 amino acids. CDR1 is KGHSH and CDR2 is LQKENI in the germline V gene. CDR3 sequence: CASSPKLQGGVIYNEQFF. CDR3 nucleotides: TGTGCCAGCTCACCGAAACTACAGGGAGGGGTAATCTACAATGAGCAGTTCTTC.

This clone was seen a handful of times. The chain's CDR3 is CAINLPTSGSVSTDTQYF. Written as DNA, the CDR3 is TGTGCCATCAACCTTCCGACTAGCGGGAGCGTCTCGACAGATACGCAGTATTTT. The chain combines TRBV7-9 with TRBJ2-3, with 12 bases aligning to TRBD2. V dropped 10 bases and J dropped 3; count of bases not matched to a gene: 17. This CDR3 is 18 amino acids long. Germline V CDR1 and CDR2: SEHNR, FQNEAQ (reference sequence).

The rearrangement links TRBV7-2 to TRBJ2-1; no firm D call. Germline CDR1 is SGHTA and CDR2 is FQGNSA. The CDR3 is made up of 16 amino acids. Trimming pared 4 bases from V and 0 bases from J, leaving 13 bases between. CDR3 DNA: TGTGCCAGCAGCTCGCGAGTTATGAGCTCCTACAATGAGCAGTTCTTC. It yields the protein CASSSRVMSSYNEQFF.

The chain couples TRBV6-1 to TRBJ2-1, with D perhaps matching TRBD1 or TRBD2 (5 bases each). V lost 5 bases and J lost 0, with 8 bases in between. The CDR3 is made up of 14 amino acids. From germline, CDR1 is MNHNS and CDR2 SASEGT. CDR3 nucleotide sequence: TGTGCCAGCAGTTTTGGGGGCTCCTACAATGAGCAGTTCTTC. This sequence encodes CASSFGGSYNEQFF.

The rearrangement joins TRBV5-1 to TRBJ1-1; a possible D gene is TRBD1 (6 bases). CDR3 length equals 14 residues. Germline values: CDR1 SGHRS, CDR2 YFSETQ. V was pared by 4 bases and J by 6 bases, with 16 bases between. For the CDR3, the DNA is TGCGCCAGCAGCCGCGGACTGGGGGCGGCTGAAGCTTTCTTT. Translating it yields CASSRGLGAAEAFF.

The rearrangement links TRBV4-3 to TRBJ2-1, with a weak D call TRBD2 (6 bases). CDR1 LGHNA and CDR2 YSLEER come from the germline V gene. Trimming shortened V by 0 bases and J by 6 bases, and 18 bases separated the two germline ends. The CDR3 has 17 residues. The CDR3 reads CASSQEPAGTLGNEQFF. CDR3 bases: TGCGCCAGCAGCCAAGAACCCGCCGGGACTCTGGGCAATGAGCAGTTCTTC.

This clone occurred a few times. The V call is TRBV4-1, the J call TRBJ1-3, with 7 bases fitting TRBD1. Trimming took 1 base from V and 4 from J; bases not matched to a gene: 4. The CDR3 consists of 15 residues. The germline V gene has CDR1 MGHRA and CDR2 YSYEKL. In DNA, the CDR3 is TGCGCCAGCAGCCAAGGGACAGGATTCGGAAACACCATATATTTT. It specifies CASSQGTGFGNTIYF.

The J gene is TRBJ2-1, the V gene TRBV7-9; a weak D match, TRBD2 (5 bases). Germline loops: CDR1 SEHNR, CDR2 FQNEAQ (reference sequence). Trimming removed 5 bases from V and 7 bases from J, with 18 bases in between. The CDR3 has 15 amino acids. The CDR3 sequence is CASSPEGWVRNEQFF. The DNA for the CDR3 is TGTGCCAGCAGCCCAGAGGGTTGGGTCAGGAATGAGCAGTTCTTC.

The chain recombines TRBV25-1 with TRBJ1-4, with 8 bases identical to TRBD1. The CDR3 is 14 amino acids. CDR1 is MGHDK, CDR2 SYGVNS, per germline. The V segment lost 6 bases and the J segment 8 bases; nucleotides outside the gene matches: 8. The CDR3 protein is CASSLTGVGEKLFF. In nucleotides, the CDR3 is TGTGCCAGCAGCTTGACAGGGGTAGGGGAAAAACTGTTTTTT.

This clone was detected only once. CDR3 nucleotides: TGTGCCAGCAGTTTTAGGTTGTTTTATGGCTACACCTTC. Its protein is CASSFRLFYGYTF. The V call is TRBV28, the J call TRBJ1-2; no clear D. V was clipped by 3 bases and J by 5 bases, with 10 bases between them. The CDR3 is made up of 13 amino acids. The germline CDR1 and CDR2 sequences are MDHEN and SYDVKM.

The CDR3 reads CATTRPITDTQYF. The CDR3 DNA sequence: TGTGCCACCACCCGCCCTATCACAGATACGCAGTATTTT. This chain links TRBV10-3 with TRBJ2-3; no definite D call. From germline, CDR1 is ENHRY and CDR2 SYGVKD. The CDR3 has 13 amino acids. V lost 10 bases to trimming and J lost 2 bases, with 13 bases between them.

This clone was counted a single time. The V and J genes are TRBV7-9 and TRBJ2-3, with 8 nucleotides matching TRBD2. There are 15 residues in the CDR3. Germline-derived CDR1 and CDR2 are SEHNR and FQNEAQ (reference sequence). The junction had 8 bases not matched to a gene; V was cut back by 5 bases and J by 4 bases. The CDR3 DNA reads TGTGCCAGCAGCAAGTCGGGACTAGAAGCAGATACGCAGTATTTT. It specifies CASSKSGLEADTQYF.

The CDR3, as DNA: TGTGCCAGCAGCTACCAGAGAAGCTACCTAGCCAAAAACATTCAGTACTTC. It encodes CASSYQRSYLAKNIQYF. The chain has TRBV9 and TRBJ2-4; D uncertain. Trimming left V 4 bases short and J 0 bases short, with 17 bases between. The CDR3 runs to 17 residues. The germline gives CDR1 SGDLS, CDR2 YYNGEE.

This clone was detected once. The chain recombines TRBV12-5 with TRBJ1-1; no firm D call. The CDR3 runs 13 residues. Germline V gene sequence: CDR1 LGHNT, CDR2 FRNRAP. Trimming left V 3 bases short and J 1 base short, with 6 bases between. CDR3 DNA: TGTGCTAGTGGTTTAGAAGCGAACACTGAAGCTTTCTTT. It codes for CASGLEANTEAFF.